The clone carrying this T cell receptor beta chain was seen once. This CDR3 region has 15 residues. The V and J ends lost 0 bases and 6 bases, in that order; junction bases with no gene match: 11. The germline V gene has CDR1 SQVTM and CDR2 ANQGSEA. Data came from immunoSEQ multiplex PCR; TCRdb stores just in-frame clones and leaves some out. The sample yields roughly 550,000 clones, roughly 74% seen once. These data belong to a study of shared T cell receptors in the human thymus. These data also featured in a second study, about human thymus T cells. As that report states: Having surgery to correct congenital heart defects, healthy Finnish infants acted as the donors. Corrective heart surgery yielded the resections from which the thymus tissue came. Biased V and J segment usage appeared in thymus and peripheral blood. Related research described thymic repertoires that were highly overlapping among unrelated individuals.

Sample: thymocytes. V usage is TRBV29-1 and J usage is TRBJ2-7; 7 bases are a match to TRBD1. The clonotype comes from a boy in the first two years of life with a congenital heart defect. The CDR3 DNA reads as TGCAGCGTTGAAGATCGGACAGGTGAAATGACCGAGCAGTACTTC. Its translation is CSVEDRTGEMTEQYF.